These 8 T cell receptor beta chains were all obtained from the same sample, sequenced in a study of long-term antiretroviral therapy in people with HIV. An immunoSEQ assay, version v3.0, was performed at survey level. Data came from immunoSEQ multiplex PCR; TCRdb stores just in-frame clones and leaves some out. The data contain 15,000 to 20,000 clones, around three quarters of them singletons. The specimen was unsorted PBMCs, collected 0.5 years before starting antiretroviral therapy. These receptors were collected from a man aged 18 to 29 with HIV.

The chain joins TRBV6-1 to TRBJ1-2; 7 bases agree with TRBD1. The germline gives CDR1 MNHNS, CDR2 SASEGT. CDR3 size: 14 residues. J lost 2 bases, V lost 6 bases, and 6 bases had no gene match. The CDR3 bases are TGTGCCAGCAGCGAACTAGGGGGCAACTATGGCTACACCTTC. It specifies CASSELGGNYGYTF.

The chain combines TRBV7-6 with TRBJ2-7; D remains ambiguous. The V end was cut by 1 base, the J end by 9 bases, with 13 bases between. Germline values: CDR1 SGHVS, CDR2 FNYEAQ. The CDR3 covers 13 residues. The CDR3 sequence: CASSLVWGEAQYF. Written as DNA, the CDR3 is TGTGCCAGCAGCTTAGTATGGGGTGAGGCGCAGTACTTC.

J is TRBJ1-1 and V is TRBV4-1, with no clear D. Trimming cost V 4 bases and J 1 base, with 10 bases left between them. This CDR3 comprises 14 residues. Germline assignment: CDR1 MGHRA and CDR2 YSYEKL. CDR3 region: CASSLRASNTEAFF. CDR3 bases: TGCGCCAGCAGCCTACGGGCATCGAACACTGAAGCTTTCTTT.

The V gene is TRBV7-8, the J gene TRBJ1-2; 8 bases align to TRBD1. Germline V lookup: CDR1 SGHVS, CDR2 FQNEAQ. J lost 4 bases, V lost 1 base, and 11 bases had no gene match. The CDR3 runs 17 residues. CDR3 nucleotides: TGTGCCAGCAGCTTAGTGGGGACAGGACCCCCTGGCTATGGCTACACCTTC. Its translation: CASSLVGTGPPGYGYTF.

This rearrangement joins TRBV10-3 to TRBJ1-2, with D hard to call. This CDR3 spans 13 amino acids. Germline V CDR1 and CDR2: ENHRY, SYGVKD. The ends were cut back, 2 bases at V and 8 bases at J, with 12 bases in the middle. The CDR3 coding sequence is TGTGCCATCAGTGAGCCCCCGGCTCGCGGCTACACCTTC. Encoded protein: CAISEPPARGYTF.

The chain recombines TRBV6-5 with TRBJ1-1, with a possible D match to TRBD1 (5 bases). Trimming shortened V by 6 bases and J by 2 bases, and 10 bases separated the two germline ends. The CDR3 is made up of 13 amino acids. Germline assignment: CDR1 MNHEY and CDR2 SVGAGI. The CDR3 region is CASSARGNTEAFF. CDR3 coding DNA: TGTGCCAGCAGCGCTAGGGGCAACACTGAAGCTTTCTTT.

This clone was counted a single time. This chain links TRBV5-1 with TRBJ2-5; D possibly matches TRBD1 or TRBD2 (5 bases each). Germline V CDR1 and CDR2: SGHRS, YFSETQ. This CDR3 comprises 15 residues. Trimming took 4 bases from V and 0 from J, leaving 13 bases between them. In nucleotides, the CDR3 is TGCGCCAGCAGCCACGGGACGGCGGACCAAGAGACCCAGTACTTC. Amino acids: CASSHGTADQETQYF.

This rearrangement joins TRBV18 to TRBJ1-1, with D hard to call. This CDR3 region has 12 residues. The V end was cut by 1 base, the J end by 6 bases, with 6 bases between. Germline CDR1 KGHSH, CDR2 LQKENI. CDR3 sequence reads: CASSPQRPEAFF. Here the CDR3 DNA reads TGTGCCAGCTCACCACAGAGACCTGAAGCTTTCTTT.